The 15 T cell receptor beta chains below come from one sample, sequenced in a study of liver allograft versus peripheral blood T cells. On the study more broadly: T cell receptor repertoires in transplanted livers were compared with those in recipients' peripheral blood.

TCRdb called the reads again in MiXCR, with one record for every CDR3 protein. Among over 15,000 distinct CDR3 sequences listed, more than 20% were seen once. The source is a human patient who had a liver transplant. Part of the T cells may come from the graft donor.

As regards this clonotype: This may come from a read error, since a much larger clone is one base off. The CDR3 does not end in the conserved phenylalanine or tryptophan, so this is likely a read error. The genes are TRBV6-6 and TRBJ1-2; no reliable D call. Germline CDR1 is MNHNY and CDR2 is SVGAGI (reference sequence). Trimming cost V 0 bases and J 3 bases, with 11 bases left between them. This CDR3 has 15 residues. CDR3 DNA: TGTGCCAGCAGTTACTCGTCCGCAGGACACTATGGCTACACCCTC. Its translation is CASSYSSAGHYGYTL.

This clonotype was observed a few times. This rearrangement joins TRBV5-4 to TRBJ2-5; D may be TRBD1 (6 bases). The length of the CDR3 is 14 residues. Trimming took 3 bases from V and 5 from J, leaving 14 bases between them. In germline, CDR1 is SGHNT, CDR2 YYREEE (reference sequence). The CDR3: CASSSGNREETQYF. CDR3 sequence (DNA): TGTGCCAGCAGCTCGGGGAACAGGGAGGAGACCCAGTACTTC.

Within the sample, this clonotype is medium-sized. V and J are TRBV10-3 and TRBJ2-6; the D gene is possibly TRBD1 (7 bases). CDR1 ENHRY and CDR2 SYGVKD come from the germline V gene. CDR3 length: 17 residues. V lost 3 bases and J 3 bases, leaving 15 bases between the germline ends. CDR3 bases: TGTGCCATCAGTGAATTTGGAGGGGGCGTTGGGGCCAACGTCCTGACTTTC. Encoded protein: CAISEFGGGVGANVLTF.

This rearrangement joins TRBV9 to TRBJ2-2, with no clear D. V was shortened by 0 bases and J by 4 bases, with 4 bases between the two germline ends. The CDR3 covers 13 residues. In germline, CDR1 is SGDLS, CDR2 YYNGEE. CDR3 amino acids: CASSVDPTGELFF. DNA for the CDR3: TGTGCCAGCAGCGTAGATCCCACCGGGGAGCTGTTTTTT.

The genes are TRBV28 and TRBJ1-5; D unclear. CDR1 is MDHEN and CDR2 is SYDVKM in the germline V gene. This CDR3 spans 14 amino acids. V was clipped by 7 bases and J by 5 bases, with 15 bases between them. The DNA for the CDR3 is TGTGCCAGCAACGTACTCATAAGGGATCAGCCCCAGCATTTT. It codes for CASNVLIRDQPQHF. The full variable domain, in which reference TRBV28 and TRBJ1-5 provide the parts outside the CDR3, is DVKVTQSSRYLVKRTGEKVFLECVQDMDHENMFWYRQDPGLGLRLIYFSYDVKMKEKGDIPEGYSVSREKKERFSLILESASTNQTSMYLCASNVLIRDQPQHFGDGTRLSIL.

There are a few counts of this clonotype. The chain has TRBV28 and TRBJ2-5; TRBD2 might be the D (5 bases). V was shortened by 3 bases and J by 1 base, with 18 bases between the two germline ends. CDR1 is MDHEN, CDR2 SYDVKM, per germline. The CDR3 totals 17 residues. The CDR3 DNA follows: TGTGCCAGCAGTTTGGGGAGTGGGATTCCCGCCCAAGAGACCCAGTACTTC. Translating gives CASSLGSGIPAQETQYF.

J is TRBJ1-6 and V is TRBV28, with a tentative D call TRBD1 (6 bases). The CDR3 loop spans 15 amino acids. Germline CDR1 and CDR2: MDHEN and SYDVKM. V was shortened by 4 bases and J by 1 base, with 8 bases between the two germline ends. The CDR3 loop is CASSWGASYNSPLHF. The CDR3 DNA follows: TGTGCCAGCAGTTGGGGGGCGTCCTATAATTCACCCCTCCACTTT.

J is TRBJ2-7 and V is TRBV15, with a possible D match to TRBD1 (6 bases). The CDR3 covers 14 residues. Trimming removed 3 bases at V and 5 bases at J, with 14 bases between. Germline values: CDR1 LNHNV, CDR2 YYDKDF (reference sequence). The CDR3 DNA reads TGTGCCACCAGCAGCCGCCGTGGGGGCAACGAGCAGTACTTC. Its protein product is CATSSRRGGNEQYF.

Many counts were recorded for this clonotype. Written as DNA, the CDR3 is TGTGCCAGCAGCCCAAGGGGCAGCGGCCAGACCTACGAGCAGTACTTC. Translated: CASSPRGSGQTYEQYF. The rearrangement joins TRBV6-6 to TRBJ2-7; the D call may be TRBD1 or TRBD2 (5 bases each). V was shortened by 6 bases and J by 2 bases, with 20 bases between the two germline ends. This CDR3 has 16 residues. From germline, CDR1 is MNHNY and CDR2 SVGAGI (reference sequence).

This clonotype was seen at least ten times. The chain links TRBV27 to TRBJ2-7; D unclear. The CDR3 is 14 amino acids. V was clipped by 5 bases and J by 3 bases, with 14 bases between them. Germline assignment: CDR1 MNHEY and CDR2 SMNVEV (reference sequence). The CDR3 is CASSITPFSYEQYF. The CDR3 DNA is TGTGCCAGCAGTATAACGCCCTTTAGCTACGAGCAGTACTTC.

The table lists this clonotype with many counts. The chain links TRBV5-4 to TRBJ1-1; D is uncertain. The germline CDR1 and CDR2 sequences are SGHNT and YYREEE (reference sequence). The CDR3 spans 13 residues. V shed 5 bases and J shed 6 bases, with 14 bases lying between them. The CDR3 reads CASSPVGRPEAFF. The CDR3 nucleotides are TGTGCCAGCAGTCCGGTCGGGCGTCCTGAAGCTTTCTTT.

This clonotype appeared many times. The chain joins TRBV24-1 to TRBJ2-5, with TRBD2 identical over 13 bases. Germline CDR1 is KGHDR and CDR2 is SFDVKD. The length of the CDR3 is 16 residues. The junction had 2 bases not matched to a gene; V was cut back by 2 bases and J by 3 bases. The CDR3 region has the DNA TGTGCCACCAGTGATTCCGGACTAGCGGGGGAAGAGACCCAGTACTTC. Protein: CATSDSGLAGEETQYF.

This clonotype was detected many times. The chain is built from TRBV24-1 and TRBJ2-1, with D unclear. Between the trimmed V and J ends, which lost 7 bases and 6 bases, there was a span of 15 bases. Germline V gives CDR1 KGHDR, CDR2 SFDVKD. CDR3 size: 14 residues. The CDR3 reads CATRDPHVSNEQFF. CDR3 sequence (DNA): TGTGCCACCAGGGATCCCCACGTCAGCAATGAGCAGTTCTTC.

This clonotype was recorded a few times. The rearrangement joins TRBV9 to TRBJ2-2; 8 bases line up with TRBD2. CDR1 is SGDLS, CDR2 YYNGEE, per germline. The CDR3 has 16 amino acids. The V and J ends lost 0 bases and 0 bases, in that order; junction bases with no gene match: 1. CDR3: CASSVVAGTNTGELFF. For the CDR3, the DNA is TGTGCCAGCAGCGTAGTAGCGGGAACGAACACCGGGGAGCTGTTTTTT.

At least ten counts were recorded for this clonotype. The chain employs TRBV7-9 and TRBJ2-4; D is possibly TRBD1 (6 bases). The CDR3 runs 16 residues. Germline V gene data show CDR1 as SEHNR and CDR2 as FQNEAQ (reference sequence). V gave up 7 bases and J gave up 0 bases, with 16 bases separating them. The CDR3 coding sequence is TGTGCCAGCACCCAAAGACCAGGGGTAGCCAAAAACATTCAGTACTTC. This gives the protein CASTQRPGVAKNIQYF.